The clone carrying this T cell receptor (beta chain) was seen only a few times. The data are from a study of T cells of healthy individuals. TCRdb itself ran the 5' RACE reads through MiXCR, one entry per CDR3 protein. This sample has tens of thousands of distinct CDR3 sequences; around 15% occur once, and the top ten carry approximately 4.6%. Germline loops: CDR1 MNHEY, CDR2 SVGEGT. CDR3 size: 16 residues. With 0 bases clipped from V and 0 bases from J, the junction kept 5 bases outside the gene matches. The rearrangement links TRBV6-2 or TRBV6-3 to TRBJ2-7; 7 bases align to TRBD1. The TCR comes from a human donor in good health. The CDR3: CASSYSLQGTSYEQYF. The CDR3 DNA reads as TGTGCCAGCAGTTACTCCTTACAGGGGACCTCCTACGAGCAGTACTTC.